This T cell receptor beta chain originates from a study of T cell responses to AZD1222 COVID-19 vaccine. Between the trimmed V and J ends, which lost 3 bases and 6 bases, there was a span of 9 bases. Germline-derived CDR1 and CDR2 are SGHAT and FQNNGV. This CDR3 spans 13 amino acids. Study-level results: Dominant CD4 TCR responses targeted spike regions 160-218 and 743-854. After the peak T cell response, and only then, were repertoires sampled.

For this clone: The antigen is undetermined.

Profiled with immunoSEQ multiplex PCR; TCRdb holds only in-frame clones, not every one. The sample lists approximately 120,000 clones, approximately 85% seen once, with 9.5% to 15% in the top ten. Sequencing was performed on peripheral blood, taken on day 0 of MenACWY control vaccination. The sequence was collected from an adult in good health. J is TRBJ1-5 and V is TRBV11-2; D is perhaps TRBD1 (5 bases). The CDR3 sequence: CASSLGPGQPQHF. As DNA, the CDR3 is TGTGCCAGCAGCTTGGGGCCTGGTCAGCCCCAGCATTTT.